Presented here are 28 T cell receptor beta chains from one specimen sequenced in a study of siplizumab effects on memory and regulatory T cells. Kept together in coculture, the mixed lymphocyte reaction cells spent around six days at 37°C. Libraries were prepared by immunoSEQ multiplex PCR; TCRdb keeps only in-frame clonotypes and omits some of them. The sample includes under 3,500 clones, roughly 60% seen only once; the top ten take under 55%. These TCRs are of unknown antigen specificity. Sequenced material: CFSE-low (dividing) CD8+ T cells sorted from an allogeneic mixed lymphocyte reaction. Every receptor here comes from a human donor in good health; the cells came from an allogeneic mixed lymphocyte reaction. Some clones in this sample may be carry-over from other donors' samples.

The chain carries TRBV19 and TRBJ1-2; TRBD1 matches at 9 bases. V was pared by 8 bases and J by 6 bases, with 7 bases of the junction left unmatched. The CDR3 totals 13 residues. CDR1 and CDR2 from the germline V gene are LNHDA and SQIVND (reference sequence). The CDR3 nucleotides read TGTGCCAGTGGGGACAGGGAAGGGAATGGCTACACCTTC. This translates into CASGDREGNGYTF. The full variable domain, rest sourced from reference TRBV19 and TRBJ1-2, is DGGITQSPKYLFRKEGQNVTLSCEQNLNHDAMYWYRQDPGQGLRLIYYSQIVNDFQKGDIAEGYSVSREKKESFPLTVTSAQKNPTAFYLCASGDREGNGYTFGSGTRLTVV.

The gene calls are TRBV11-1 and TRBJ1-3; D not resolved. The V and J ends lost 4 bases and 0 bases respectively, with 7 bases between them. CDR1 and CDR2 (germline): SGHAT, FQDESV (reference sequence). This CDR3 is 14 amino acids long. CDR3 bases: TGTGCCAGCAGCTCGCGGTACTCTGGAAACACCATATATTTT. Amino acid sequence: CASSSRYSGNTIYF.

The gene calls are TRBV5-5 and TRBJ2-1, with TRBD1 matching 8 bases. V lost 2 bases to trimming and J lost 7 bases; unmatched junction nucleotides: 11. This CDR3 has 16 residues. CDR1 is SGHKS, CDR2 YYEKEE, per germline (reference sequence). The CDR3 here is CASSFSGTGSFNEQFF. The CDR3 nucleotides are TGTGCCAGCAGCTTTTCCGGGACAGGTAGTTTTAATGAGCAGTTCTTC.

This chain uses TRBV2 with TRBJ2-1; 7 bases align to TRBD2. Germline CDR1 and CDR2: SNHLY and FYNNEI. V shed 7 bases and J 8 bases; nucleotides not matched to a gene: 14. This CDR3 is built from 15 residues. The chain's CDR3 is CASTFGLEGLDEQFF. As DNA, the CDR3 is TGTGCCAGCACCTTCGGACTAGAGGGATTGGATGAGCAGTTCTTC.

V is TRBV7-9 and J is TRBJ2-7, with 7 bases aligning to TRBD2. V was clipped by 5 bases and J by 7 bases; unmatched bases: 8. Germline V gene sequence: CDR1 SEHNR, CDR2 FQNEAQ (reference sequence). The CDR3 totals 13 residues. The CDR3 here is CASSNPLADEQYF. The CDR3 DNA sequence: TGTGCCAGCAGCAACCCTCTAGCGGATGAGCAGTACTTC.

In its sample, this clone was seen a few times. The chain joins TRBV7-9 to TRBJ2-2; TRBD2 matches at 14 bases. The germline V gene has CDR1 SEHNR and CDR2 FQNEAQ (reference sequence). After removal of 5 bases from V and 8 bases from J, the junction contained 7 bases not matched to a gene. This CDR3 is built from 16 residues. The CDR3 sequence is CASSPGLAGEEGELFF. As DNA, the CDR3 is TGTGCCAGCAGCCCGGGACTAGCGGGAGAAGAAGGGGAGCTGTTTTTT.

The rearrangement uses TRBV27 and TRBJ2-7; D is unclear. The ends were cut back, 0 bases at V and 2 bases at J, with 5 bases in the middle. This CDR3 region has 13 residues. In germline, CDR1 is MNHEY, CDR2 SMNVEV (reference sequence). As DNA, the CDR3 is TGTGCCAGCAGTTTATCTTGGGCCTACGAGCAGTACTTC. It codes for CASSLSWAYEQYF.

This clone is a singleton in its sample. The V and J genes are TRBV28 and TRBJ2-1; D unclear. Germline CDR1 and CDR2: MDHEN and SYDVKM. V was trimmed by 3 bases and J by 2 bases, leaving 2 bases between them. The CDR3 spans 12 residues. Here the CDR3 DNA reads TGTGCCAGCAGTTTCGCCTACAATGAGCAGTTCTTC. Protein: CASSFAYNEQFF.

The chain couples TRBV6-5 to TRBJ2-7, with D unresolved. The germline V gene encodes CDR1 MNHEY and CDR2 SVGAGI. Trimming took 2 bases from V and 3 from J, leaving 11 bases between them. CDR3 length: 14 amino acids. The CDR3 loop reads CASSYKQTYYEQYF. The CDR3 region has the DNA TGTGCCAGCAGTTACAAACAGACTTACTACGAGCAGTACTTC.

This CDR3 is CASSPHPGLQANTGELFF. The DNA of the CDR3 is TGTGCCAGCAGCCCACACCCGGGACTGCAAGCGAACACCGGGGAGCTGTTTTTT. This chain uses TRBV7-3 with TRBJ2-2, with D possibly TRBD2 on 6 matching bases. Germline CDR1 reads SGHTA; CDR2 reads FQGTGA. This CDR3 is 18 amino acids long. V shed 5 bases and J shed 0 bases, with 19 bases lying between them.

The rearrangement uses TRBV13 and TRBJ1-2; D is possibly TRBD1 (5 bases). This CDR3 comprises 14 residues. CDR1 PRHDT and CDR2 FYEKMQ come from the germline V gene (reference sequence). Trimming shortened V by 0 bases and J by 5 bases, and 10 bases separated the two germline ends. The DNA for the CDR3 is TGTGCCAGCAGCTTAGGGGGGCGAGGGTATGGCTACACCTTC. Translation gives CASSLGGRGYGYTF.

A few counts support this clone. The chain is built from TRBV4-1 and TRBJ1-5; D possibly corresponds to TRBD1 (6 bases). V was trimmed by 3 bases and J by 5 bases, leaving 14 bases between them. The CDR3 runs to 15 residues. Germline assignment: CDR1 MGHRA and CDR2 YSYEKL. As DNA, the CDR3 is TGCGCCAGCAGCCAGGTAGGGGGTGGAGATCAGCCCCAGCATTTT. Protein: CASSQVGGGDQPQHF.

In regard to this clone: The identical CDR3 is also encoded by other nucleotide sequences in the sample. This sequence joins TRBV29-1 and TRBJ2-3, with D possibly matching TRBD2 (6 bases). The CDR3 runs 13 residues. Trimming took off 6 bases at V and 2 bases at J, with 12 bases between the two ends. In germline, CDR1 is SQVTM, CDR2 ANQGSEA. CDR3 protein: CSVEGGDTDTQYF. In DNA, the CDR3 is TGCAGCGTCGAGGGCGGGGACACAGATACGCAGTATTTT.

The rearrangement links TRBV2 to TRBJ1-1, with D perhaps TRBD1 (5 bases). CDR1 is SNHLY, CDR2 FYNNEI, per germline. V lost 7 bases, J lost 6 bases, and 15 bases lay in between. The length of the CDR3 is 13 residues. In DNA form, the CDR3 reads TGTGCCAGCATGGGGGGTTCAGATCCTGAAGCTTTCTTT. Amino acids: CASMGGSDPEAFF.

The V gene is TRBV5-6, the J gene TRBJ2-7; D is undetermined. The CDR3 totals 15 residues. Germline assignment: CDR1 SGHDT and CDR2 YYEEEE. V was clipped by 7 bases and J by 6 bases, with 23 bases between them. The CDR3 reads CASELLESALSEQYF. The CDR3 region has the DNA TGTGCCAGCGAGCTTTTAGAATCAGCCTTATCCGAGCAGTACTTC. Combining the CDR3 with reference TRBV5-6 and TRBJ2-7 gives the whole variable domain DAGVTQSPTHLIKTRGQQVTLRCSPKSGHDTVSWYQQALGQGPQFIFQYYEEEERQRGNFPDRFSGHQFPNYSSELNVNALLLGDSALYLCASELLESALSEQYFGPGTRLTVT.

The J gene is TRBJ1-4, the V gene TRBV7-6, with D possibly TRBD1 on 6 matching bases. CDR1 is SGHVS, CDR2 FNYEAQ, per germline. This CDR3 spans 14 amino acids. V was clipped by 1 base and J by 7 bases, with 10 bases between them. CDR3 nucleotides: TGTGCCAGCAGCTTAGGGGGGGCGGGTGAAAAACTGTTTTTT. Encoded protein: CASSLGGAGEKLFF.

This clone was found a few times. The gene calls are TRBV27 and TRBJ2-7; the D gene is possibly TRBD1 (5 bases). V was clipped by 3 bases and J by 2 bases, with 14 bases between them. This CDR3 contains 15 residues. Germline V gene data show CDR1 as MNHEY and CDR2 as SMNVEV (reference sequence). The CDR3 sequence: CASSLALGAPYEQYF. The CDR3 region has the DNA TGTGCCAGCAGTTTGGCCCTTGGGGCCCCCTACGAGCAGTACTTC.

CDR3 DNA: TGTGCCAGCAGTCCGGGGACAGGATACATTCAGTACTTC. Protein: CASSPGTGYIQYF. The chain uses TRBV25-1 and TRBJ2-4, with 8 bases lining up with TRBD1. V shed 5 bases and J 8 bases; nucleotides not matched to a gene: 5. The CDR3 extends over 13 amino acids. The V gene's germline CDR1 is MGHDK and CDR2 SYGVNS.

The CDR3 loop is CATSRDRDTLNTEAFF. The DNA for the CDR3 is TGTGCCACCAGCAGAGATCGGGACACCTTGAACACTGAAGCTTTCTTT. The rearrangement links TRBV15 to TRBJ1-1; D is perhaps TRBD1 (6 bases). The CDR3 is made up of 16 amino acids. V lost 0 bases to trimming and J lost 0 bases, with 11 bases between them. Germline CDR1 and CDR2: LNHNV and YYDKDF (reference sequence).

Here the CDR3 DNA reads TGTGCCAGCAGCGGACGCGAAATGGGACTCTACAATGAGCAGTTCTTC. Its translation: CASSGREMGLYNEQFF. The chain is built from TRBV13 and TRBJ2-1; D might be TRBD2 (6 bases). Germline V gene sequence: CDR1 PRHDT, CDR2 FYEKMQ (reference sequence). V was cut by 5 bases and J by 3 bases, with 17 bases left in between. The CDR3 sequence is 16 residues long.

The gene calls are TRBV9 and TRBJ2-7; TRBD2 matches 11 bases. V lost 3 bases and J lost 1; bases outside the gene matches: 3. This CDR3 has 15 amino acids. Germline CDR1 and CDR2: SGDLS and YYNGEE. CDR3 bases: TGTGCCAGCAGCGCCGGGACTAGCGGATCCTACGAGCAGTACTTC. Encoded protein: CASSAGTSGSYEQYF.

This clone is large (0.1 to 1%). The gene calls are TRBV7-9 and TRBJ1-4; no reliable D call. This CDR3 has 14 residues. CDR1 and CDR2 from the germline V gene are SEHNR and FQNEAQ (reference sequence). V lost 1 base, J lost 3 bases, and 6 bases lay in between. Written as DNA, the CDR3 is TGTGCCAGCAGCTTAGACAGATCTAATGAAAAACTGTTTTTT. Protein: CASSLDRSNEKLFF.

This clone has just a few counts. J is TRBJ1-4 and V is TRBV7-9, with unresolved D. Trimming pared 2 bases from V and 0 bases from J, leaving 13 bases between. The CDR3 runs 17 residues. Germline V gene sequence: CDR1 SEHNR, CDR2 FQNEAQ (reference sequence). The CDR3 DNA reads TGTGCCAGCAGCTTACCCATTCAGGTTGCAACTAATGAAAAACTGTTTTTT. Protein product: CASSLPIQVATNEKLFF.

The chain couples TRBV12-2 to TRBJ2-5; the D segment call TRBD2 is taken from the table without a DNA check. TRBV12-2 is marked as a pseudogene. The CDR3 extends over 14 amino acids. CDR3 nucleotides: TGTGCCAGCAGCGGTCCTCCCATACAAGAGACCCAGTACTTC. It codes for CASSGPPIQETQYF.

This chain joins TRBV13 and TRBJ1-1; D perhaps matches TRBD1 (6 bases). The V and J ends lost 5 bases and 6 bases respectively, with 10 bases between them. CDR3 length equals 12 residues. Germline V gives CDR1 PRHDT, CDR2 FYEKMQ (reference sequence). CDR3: CASSLDRSEAFF. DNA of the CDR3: TGTGCCAGCAGCCTCGACAGGTCTGAAGCTTTCTTT. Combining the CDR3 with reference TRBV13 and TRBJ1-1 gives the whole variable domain AAGVIQSPRHLIKEKRETATLKCYPIPRHDTVYWYQQGPGQDPQFLISFYEKMQSDKGSIPDRFSAQQFSDYHSELNMSSLELGDSALYFCASSLDRSEAFFGQGTRLTVV.

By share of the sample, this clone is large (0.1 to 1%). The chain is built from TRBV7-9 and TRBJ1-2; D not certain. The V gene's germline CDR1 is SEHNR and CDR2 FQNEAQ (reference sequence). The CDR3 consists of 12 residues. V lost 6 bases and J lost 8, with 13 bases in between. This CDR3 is CASRFYLDGYTF. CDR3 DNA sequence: TGTGCCAGCAGATTCTATCTGGACGGCTACACCTTC.

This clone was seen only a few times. This chain's CDR3 is CASSITQQYF. CDR3 nucleotides: TGTGCCAGCAGCATCACCCAGCAGTACTTC. V is TRBV21-1 and J is TRBJ2-7. TRBV21-1 is an annotated pseudogene. This CDR3 region has 10 residues.

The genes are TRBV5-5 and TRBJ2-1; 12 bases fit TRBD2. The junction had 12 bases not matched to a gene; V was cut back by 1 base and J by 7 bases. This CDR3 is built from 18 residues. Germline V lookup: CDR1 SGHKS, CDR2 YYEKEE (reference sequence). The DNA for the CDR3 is TGTGCCAGCAGCTTGTCCTTTCTGACTAGCGGGAGTTTGAATGAGCAGTTCTTC. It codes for CASSLSFLTSGSLNEQFF.